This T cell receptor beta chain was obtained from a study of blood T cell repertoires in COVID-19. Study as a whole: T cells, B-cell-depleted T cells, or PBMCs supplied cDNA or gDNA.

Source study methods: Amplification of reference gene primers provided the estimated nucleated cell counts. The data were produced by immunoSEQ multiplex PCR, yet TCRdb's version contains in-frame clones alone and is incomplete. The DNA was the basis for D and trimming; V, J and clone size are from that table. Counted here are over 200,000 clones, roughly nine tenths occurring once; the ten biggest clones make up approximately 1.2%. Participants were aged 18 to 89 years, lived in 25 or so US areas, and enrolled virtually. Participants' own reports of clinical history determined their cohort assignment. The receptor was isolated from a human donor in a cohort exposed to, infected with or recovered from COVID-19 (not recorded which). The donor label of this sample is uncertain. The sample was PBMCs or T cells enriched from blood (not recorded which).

The CDR3 region is CASSSDPQGQYGYTF. DNA of the CDR3: TGTGCCAGCAGCTCTGACCCACAGGGTCAATATGGCTACACCTTC. V gene TRBV11-2 combines with J gene TRBJ1-2, with D possibly being TRBD1 (6 bases). Germline assignment: CDR1 SGHAT and CDR2 FQNNGV. The CDR3 length is 15 residues. Trimming shortened V by 4 bases and J by 5 bases, and 17 bases separated the two germline ends.